This is a list of T cell receptor beta chains from one sample in a study of identical twins. TCRdb re-derived calls from the 5' RACE reads in MiXCR, one entry per CDR3 protein. The table records 350,000 to 500,000 distinct CDR3 sequences, about a fifth of them present only once. Sequencing was carried out using naive T cells sorted from blood. These receptors were collected from a man aged 45-60 years in good health. CDR3s include the opening cysteine and the closing phenylalanine or tryptophan. D genes are given only for firm matches.

>TRBD2|TRBJ2-2|TRBV6-1
CASRREGRFTGELFF
>NA|TRBJ2-5|TRBV5-1
CASSLNLAGETQYF
>NA|TRBJ2-7|TRBV10-3
CAISEFGGTIYEQYF
>TRBD1|TRBJ2-7|TRBV10-1
CASSESYRGYEQYF
>NA|TRBJ1-2|TRBV2
CASRPMRGDNYGYTF
>NA|TRBJ2-4|TRBV23-1
CASRGTCLEEAKNIQYF
>NA|TRBJ2-1|TRBV7-3
CASSLSLYGEQFF
>TRBD2|TRBJ2-3|TRBV5-1
CASSFTASGSSDTQYF
>NA|TRBJ2-7|TRBV20-1
CSARGGGGYEQYF
>TRBD1|TRBJ2-6|TRBV7-6
CASSLTGTGFSGANVLTF
>TRBD1|TRBJ2-3|TRBV4-1
CASSQLTGGADTQYF
>NA|TRBJ2-3|TRBV28
CASSFGGVNRDTQYF
>NA|TRBJ1-5|TRBV20-1
CSAREGKGVYQPQHF
>NA|TRBJ2-2|TRBV6-5
CASLSPAGELFF
>TRBD1|TRBJ2-7|TRBV20-1
CSAKRTGGLDEQYF
>NA|TRBJ1-4|TRBV29-1
CSVDSSGGEKLFF
>TRBD1|TRBJ1-4|TRBV9
CASSETGGRATNEKLFF
>TRBD2|TRBJ2-5|TRBV5-5
CASSLVPSGVAGETQYF
>TRBD2|TRBJ2-3|TRBV30
CAWSVRGGTDTQYF
>NA|TRBJ2-7|TRBV4-2
CASSQDSHSEQYF
>TRBD1|TRBJ2-2|TRBV25-1
CASSPGTARTGELFF
>NA|TRBJ2-7|TRBV10-3
CAIREQGPYEQYF
>NA|TRBJ1-1|TRBV3-1
CASSGQFVNTEAFF
>NA|TRBJ2-3|TRBV7-2
CASSLAGGGGHTDTQYF
>NA|TRBJ1-5|TRBV20-1
CSARKYGHNQPQHF
>TRBD2|TRBJ2-5|TRBV11-2
CASSRSQRGGPETQYF
>NA|TRBJ2-6|TRBV5-1
CASSLVAVADTPLSGANVLTF
>TRBD1|TRBJ2-7|TRBV28
CASRKPFRTGVEQYF
>NA|TRBJ2-5|TRBV12-3/TRBV12-4
CASSFLYSQRETQYF
>NA|TRBJ1-5|TRBV28
CASSFLLNQPQHF
>TRBD2|TRBJ2-2|TRBV5-1
CASSRASGRRTGELFF
>NA|TRBJ2-7|TRBV7-6
CASSLAGAGYEQYF
>TRBD2|TRBJ2-7|TRBV29-1
CSVNKREGGYEQYF
>NA|TRBJ1-5|TRBV7-2
CASSFQSDQPQHF
>TRBD1|TRBJ1-1|TRBV6-2/TRBV6-3
CASSPWQGQGQSTEAFF
>NA|TRBJ2-1|TRBV20-1
CSASESRGNHEQFF
>TRBD2|TRBJ2-7|TRBV6-1
CASRLTSGRAREQYF
>NA|TRBJ2-5|TRBV5-5
CASTYLPDRPGAEETQYF
>NA|TRBJ2-3|TRBV4-3
CASSLGESDTQYF
>NA|TRBJ1-2|TRBV5-1
CASSQGHPLNYGYTF
>NA|TRBJ2-4|TRBV5-1
CASSLQDKNIQYF
>NA|TRBJ2-5|TRBV12-3/TRBV12-4
CASSAWGETQYF
>NA|TRBJ1-6|TRBV9
CASSVGEISPLHF
>TRBD1|TRBJ1-5|TRBV6-9
CASSSDREQPQHF
>NA|TRBJ2-2|TRBV10-3
CAISGGRVNTGELFF
>TRBD2|TRBJ2-1|TRBV5-1
CASSPGLAGPAEQFF
>TRBD1|TRBJ2-5|TRBV9
CASSVAPGQETQYF
>TRBD1|TRBJ1-5|TRBV5-8
CASSTGTGGNQPQHF
>TRBD2|TRBJ2-3|TRBV10-3
CAISREGFGADTQYF
>TRBD2|TRBJ2-1|TRBV4-2
CASSPRGGGYNEQFF
>NA|TRBJ2-7|TRBV5-1
CASSLVRGSYEQYF
>NA|TRBJ1-4|TRBV4-2
CASSQEQLANEKLFF
>NA|TRBJ2-3|TRBV12-3/TRBV12-4
CASWKGPPDTQYF
>NA|TRBJ2-7|TRBV7-9
CASSIPVESYEQYF
>NA|TRBJ1-1|TRBV30
CAWSSGVGRTEAFF